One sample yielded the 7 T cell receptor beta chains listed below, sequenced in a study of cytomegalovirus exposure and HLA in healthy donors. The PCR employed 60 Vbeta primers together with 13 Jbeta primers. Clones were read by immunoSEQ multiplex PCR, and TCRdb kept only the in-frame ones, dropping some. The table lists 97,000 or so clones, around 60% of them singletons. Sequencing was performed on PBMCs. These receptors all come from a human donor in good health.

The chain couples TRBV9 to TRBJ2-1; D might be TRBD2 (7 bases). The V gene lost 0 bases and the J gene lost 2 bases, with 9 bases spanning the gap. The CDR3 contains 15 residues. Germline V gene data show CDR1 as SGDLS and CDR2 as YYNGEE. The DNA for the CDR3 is TGTGCCAGCAGCGTAGCGGGGGGCCCCTACAATGAGCAGTTCTTC. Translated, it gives CASSVAGGPYNEQFF.

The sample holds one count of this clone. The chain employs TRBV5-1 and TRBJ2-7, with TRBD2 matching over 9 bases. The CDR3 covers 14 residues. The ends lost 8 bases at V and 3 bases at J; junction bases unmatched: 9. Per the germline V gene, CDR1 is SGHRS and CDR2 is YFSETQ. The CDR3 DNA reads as TGCGCCAGGTTGAGCGGGAGGACTTTCTACGAGCAGTACTTC. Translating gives CARLSGRTFYEQYF.

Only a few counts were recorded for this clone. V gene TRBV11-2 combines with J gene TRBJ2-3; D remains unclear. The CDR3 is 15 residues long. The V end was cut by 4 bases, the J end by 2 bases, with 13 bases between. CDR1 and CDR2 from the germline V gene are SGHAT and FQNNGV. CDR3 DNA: TGTGCCAGCAGCTATCTAGAGGCGACCACAGATACGCAGTATTTT. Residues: CASSYLEATTDTQYF.

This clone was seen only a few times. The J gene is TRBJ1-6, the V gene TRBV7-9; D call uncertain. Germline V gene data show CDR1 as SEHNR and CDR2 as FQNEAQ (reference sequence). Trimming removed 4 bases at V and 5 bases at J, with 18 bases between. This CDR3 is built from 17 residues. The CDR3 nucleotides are TGTGCCAGCAGCTACACCCCCGAGGGAACAAATAATTCACCCCTCCACTTT. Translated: CASSYTPEGTNNSPLHF.

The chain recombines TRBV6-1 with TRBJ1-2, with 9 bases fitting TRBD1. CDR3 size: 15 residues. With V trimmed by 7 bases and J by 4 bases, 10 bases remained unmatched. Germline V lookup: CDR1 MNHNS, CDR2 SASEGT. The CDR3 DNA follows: TGTGCCAGCATTCTAGGACAGGGGAACACCTATGGCTACACCTTC. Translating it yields CASILGQGNTYGYTF.

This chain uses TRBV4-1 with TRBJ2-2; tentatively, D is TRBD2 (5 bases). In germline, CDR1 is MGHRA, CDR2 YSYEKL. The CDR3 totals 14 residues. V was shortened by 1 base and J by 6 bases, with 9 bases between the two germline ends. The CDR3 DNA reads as TGCGCCAGCAGCCAAGCGATCGGGGCCGGGGAGCTGTTTTTT. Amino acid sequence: CASSQAIGAGELFF.

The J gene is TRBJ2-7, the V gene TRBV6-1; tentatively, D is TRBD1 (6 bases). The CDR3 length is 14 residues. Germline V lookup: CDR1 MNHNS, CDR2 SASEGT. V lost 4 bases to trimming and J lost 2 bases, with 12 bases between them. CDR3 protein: CASSGPGQTYEQYF. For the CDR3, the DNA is TGTGCCAGCAGTGGACCGGGACAAACCTACGAGCAGTACTTC.